In its sample, the clone carrying this TCR beta chain was seen a few times. Its specificity is unknown. This record comes from a study of T-cell memory formation after mild COVID-19. Overall study findings and caveats: The main location of contracting CD4+ clones was CM and EM, and that of contracting CD8+ clones was EMRA.

TCRdb re-called the 5' RACE reads through MiXCR, storing one row per CDR3 protein. The repertoire consists of about 250,000 distinct CDR3 sequences, with 15% occurring once and the leading ten covering 2.1%. The V segment lost 5 bases and the J segment 6 bases; nucleotides outside the gene matches: 13. The CDR3 is 15 residues long. Per germline, CDR1 GTSNPN and CDR2 SVGIG (reference sequence). What was sequenced was PBMCs or a T cell subset sorted from them (not recorded which). This chain connects TRBV30 to TRBJ2-7; TRBD1 agrees at 10 bases. The sequence was obtained from an adult woman who had mild COVID-19 (a few samples of this study predate the infection). Cell type and time point are not known. The CDR3 nucleotides are TGTGCCTGGGAAGTAGCGGGACAGGGGATCTCCGAGCAGTACTTC. Encoded protein: CAWEVAGQGISEQYF. Combining the CDR3 with reference TRBV30 and TRBJ2-7 gives the whole variable domain SQTIHQWPATLVQPVGSPLSLECTVEGTSNPNLYWYRQAAGRGLQLLFYSVGIGQISSEVPQNLSASRPQDRQFILSSKKLLLSDSGFYLCAWEVAGQGISEQYFGPGTRLTVT.